Following are 25 T cell receptor beta chains from one sample sequenced in a study of cytomegalovirus exposure and HLA in healthy donors. The PCR employed 60 Vbeta primers together with 13 Jbeta primers. This table comes from immunoSEQ multiplex PCR, and its TCRdb copy is limited to in-frame clones, with some not included. The sample carries around 120,000 clones, 80% recorded once. Sample: PBMCs. The receptors here all came from a man aged 25 to 40 in good health and CMV-seronegative.

This chain uses TRBV14 with TRBJ2-5; the D gene is possibly TRBD2 (6 bases). The assigned J gene may be wrong: the sequence end matches TRBJ2-7 better. The germline V gene encodes CDR1 SGHDN and CDR2 FVKESK. The CDR3 runs to 17 residues. The CDR3 DNA reads TGTGCCAGCAGCCAATCTCCCTTGGCGGGACCCTCCTACGAGCAGTACTTC. Protein: CASSQSPLAGPSYEQYF.

V gene TRBV7-2 combines with J gene TRBJ2-3, with 11 positions matching TRBD2. Germline V CDR1 and CDR2: SGHTA, FQGNSA. The CDR3 is 16 amino acids. V lost 2 bases to trimming and J lost 2 bases; unmatched junction nucleotides: 3. The CDR3 bases are TGTGCCAGCAGCTTAAGACTAGCGGGACACACAGATACGCAGTATTTT. Protein product: CASSLRLAGHTDTQYF.

The chain joins TRBV12-5 to TRBJ2-5; TRBD2 agrees at 12 bases. Germline values: CDR1 LGHNT, CDR2 FRNRAP. The CDR3 extends over 20 amino acids. Unmatched junction bases numbered 14, after V lost 0 bases and J lost 3 bases. CDR3 coding DNA: TGTGCTAGTGGTTTGGTAGGGCTAGCGGGAGGGCCTACTGCCAAAGAGACCCAGTACTTC. This sequence encodes CASGLVGLAGGPTAKETQYF. Complete variable domain (other parts from reference TRBV12-5 and TRBJ2-5): DARVTQTPRHKVTEMGQEVTMRCQPILGHNTVFWYRQTMMQGLELLAYFRNRAPLDDSGMPKDRFSAEMPDATLATLKIQPSEPRDSAVYFCASGLVGLAGGPTAKETQYFGPGTRLLVL.

The chain combines TRBV11-2 with TRBJ2-1; possible D gene TRBD2, 5 bases. CDR1 is SGHAT, CDR2 FQNNGV, per germline. The CDR3 runs 16 residues. The V end lost 2 bases, the J end lost 5 bases, and 16 bases lay between the germline ends. CDR3 protein: CASSLNMLLGNNEQFF. CDR3 coding DNA: TGTGCCAGCAGCTTAAACATGCTTCTCGGGAACAATGAGCAGTTCTTC.

This chain links TRBV11-3 with TRBJ2-7; weak D call: TRBD1 (6 bases). CDR3 size: 15 residues. With 5 bases removed from V and 5 bases from J, the gap between germline ends came to 19 bases. The germline CDR1 and CDR2 sequences are SGHNT and YENEEA. DNA for the CDR3: TGTGCCAGCAGCCCTAAGACAGGCGGTCTGGACGAGCAGTACTTC. It translates to CASSPKTGGLDEQYF.

The chain combines TRBV28 with TRBJ2-5; 10 bases map to TRBD2. V shed 10 bases and J 4 bases; nucleotides not matched to a gene: 6. The CDR3 spans 13 residues. CDR1 is MDHEN and CDR2 is SYDVKM in the germline V gene. The DNA of the CDR3 is TGTGCCATTAGAGCGGGAGGGCCAGAGACCCAGTACTTC. Translated, it gives CAIRAGGPETQYF.

This clone has only a few counts. V is TRBV5-6 and J is TRBJ1-2, with 9 bases that match TRBD1. The V segment lost 2 bases and the J segment 7 bases; nucleotides outside the gene matches: 3. Germline lookup yields CDR1 SGHDT and CDR2 YYEEEE. This CDR3 is built from 13 residues. Here the CDR3 reads CASSLQGAVGYTF. In DNA, the CDR3 is TGTGCCAGCAGCTTACAGGGGGCGGTTGGCTACACCTTC.

The chain combines TRBV7-8 with TRBJ2-5, with a possible D match to TRBD1 (6 bases). The J call may not be correct, given that the DNA end is closer to TRBJ2-7. The CDR3 extends over 14 amino acids. From germline, CDR1 is SGHVS and CDR2 FQNEAQ. The CDR3 loop is CASTPMTGAYEQYF. The CDR3 nucleotides are TGTGCCAGCACCCCCATGACAGGTGCCTACGAGCAGTACTTC.

The V gene is TRBV29-1, the J gene TRBJ1-2, with 7 bases that match TRBD1. From germline, CDR1 is SQVTM and CDR2 ANQGSEA. V shed 7 bases and J 10 bases; nucleotides not matched to a gene: 12. This CDR3 region has 12 residues. Written as DNA, the CDR3 is TGCAGCGCTATGACAGGGAGAAACGACTACACCTTC. Translation gives CSAMTGRNDYTF. The variable domain in full, completed from reference TRBV29-1 and TRBJ1-2, reads SAVISQKPSRDICQRGTSLTIQCQVDSQVTMMFWYRQQPGQSLTLIATANQGSEATYESGFVIDKFPISRPNLTFSTLTVSNMSPEDSSIYLCSAMTGRNDYTFGSGTRLTVV.

J is TRBJ2-1 and V is TRBV29-1, with 10 bases fitting TRBD2. Losses at the gene ends were 4 bases for V and 9 bases for J; bases not matched to a gene: 9. The CDR3 has 14 amino acids. Germline V gene lookup returns CDR1 SQVTM and CDR2 ANQGSEA. CDR3 nucleotides: TGCAGCGTTGCAGCGGGAGGGCCGATAAGTGAGCAGTTCTTC. Protein sequence: CSVAAGGPISEQFF.

The J gene is TRBJ1-5, the V gene TRBV6-5, with 10 bases aligning to TRBD1. Germline loops: CDR1 MNHEY, CDR2 SVGAGI. Trimming at V came to 5 bases and at J to 3 bases, leaving 4 bases not matched to a gene. This CDR3 contains 15 residues. The CDR3 protein is CASSPTGGFNQPQHF. CDR3 DNA sequence: TGTGCCAGCAGTCCGACAGGGGGCTTCAATCAGCCCCAGCATTTT.

V gene TRBV4-1 combines with J gene TRBJ2-1; 9 bases fit TRBD2. The V segment lost 1 base and the J segment 2 bases; nucleotides outside the gene matches: 12. Germline loops: CDR1 MGHRA, CDR2 YSYEKL. This CDR3 has 19 residues. CDR3 DNA: TGCGCCAGCAGCCAAGTCGCGGGGGGGATCTCCGGCACCTACAATGAGCAGTTCTTC. As protein: CASSQVAGGISGTYNEQFF.

This clone was seen a few times. The V and J genes are TRBV10-2 and TRBJ2-6; D remains ambiguous. V gave up 4 bases and J gave up 0 bases, with 4 bases separating them. The CDR3 is 14 amino acids. Germline V lookup: CDR1 WSHSY, CDR2 SAAADI. The CDR3 reads CASSGSSGANVLTF. The CDR3 DNA sequence: TGCGCCAGCAGTGGTAGCTCTGGGGCCAACGTCCTGACTTTC.

This chain uses TRBV29-1 with TRBJ2-7; D is possibly TRBD1 (6 bases). From germline, CDR1 is SQVTM and CDR2 ANQGSEA. The CDR3 has 14 residues. Trimming removed 6 bases at V and 0 bases at J, with 15 bases between. The CDR3 bases are TGCAGCGTGGTAGACAGGAGAAGCTCCTACGAGCAGTACTTC. As protein: CSVVDRRSSYEQYF.

V usage is TRBV2 and J usage is TRBJ2-5; 11 bases line up with TRBD1. In germline, CDR1 is SNHLY, CDR2 FYNNEI. V gave up 6 bases and J gave up 4 bases; unmatched junction bases: 4. The CDR3 length is 14 residues. The CDR3, as DNA: TGTGCCAGCAGCCCTGGGACAGGGGGAGAGACCCAGTACTTC. It translates to CASSPGTGGETQYF.

The chain joins TRBV12-5 to TRBJ1-1; TRBD1 is a possible D gene (5 bases). There are 17 residues in the CDR3. Germline V gene data show CDR1 as LGHNT and CDR2 as FRNRAP. Deletions cut 0 bases from V and 1 base from J, with 15 bases between. The CDR3 coding sequence is TGTGCTAGTGGTTTGGTACTCAGGGCGGTAGGGAACACTGAAGCTTTCTTT. Translating gives CASGLVLRAVGNTEAFF.

V is TRBV11-2 and J is TRBJ2-2, with a tentative D call TRBD2 (6 bases). The CDR3 is 19 amino acids. Germline V gene lookup returns CDR1 SGHAT and CDR2 FQNNGV. V lost 2 bases and J 4 bases, leaving 23 bases between the germline ends. The CDR3, as DNA: TGTGCCAGCAGCTTATCCGGGTTCTCCCGCGGGATGGTCACCGGGGAGCTGTTTTTT. Encoded protein: CASSLSGFSRGMVTGELFF.

The rearrangement joins TRBV7-2 to TRBJ2-1; 7 nucleotides line up with TRBD2. J gave up 8 bases and V 3 bases, and 13 bases lay outside the gene matches. The V gene's germline CDR1 is SGHTA and CDR2 FQGNSA. This CDR3 contains 16 residues. The CDR3 is CASSFPTGGRADEQFF. Here the CDR3 DNA reads TGTGCCAGCAGCTTCCCCACAGGAGGGAGGGCCGATGAGCAGTTCTTC.

The chain combines TRBV27 with TRBJ2-1; 7 bases match TRBD2. Germline loops: CDR1 MNHEY, CDR2 SMNVEV (reference sequence). J was trimmed by 6 bases and V by 6 bases; bases with no gene match: 5. The CDR3 is 13 amino acids. In nucleotides, the CDR3 is TGTGCCAGCAGCCGAGCGGGGATCAATGAGCAGTTCTTC. Residues: CASSRAGINEQFF.

The sample holds one count of this clone. V gene TRBV19 combines with J gene TRBJ2-5; TRBD1 matches at 9 bases. CDR1 is LNHDA, CDR2 SQIVND, per germline (reference sequence). The CDR3 runs to 18 residues. V lost 4 bases to trimming and J lost 2 bases; unmatched junction nucleotides: 14. The CDR3 spells CASSTGKHRGLAQETQYF. CDR3 DNA sequence: TGTGCCAGTAGTACGGGAAAACACAGGGGGCTTGCACAAGAGACCCAGTACTTC.

J is TRBJ2-7 and V is TRBV25-1; no definite D call. CDR1 MGHDK and CDR2 SYGVNS come from the germline V gene. V lost 3 bases and J 6 bases, leaving 15 bases between the germline ends. CDR3 size: 14 residues. The CDR3 DNA reads TGTGCCAGCAGTGAGCGCCTGAAGTCGTCCGAGCAGTACTTC. Translating gives CASSERLKSSEQYF.

V usage is TRBV19 and J usage is TRBJ1-1; 7 nucleotides match TRBD1. This CDR3 has 15 residues. The V and J ends lost 6 bases and 3 bases, in that order; junction bases with no gene match: 10. Germline CDR1 is LNHDA and CDR2 is SQIVND (reference sequence). The CDR3 loop is CASSALGQLDTEAFF. The CDR3, as DNA: TGTGCCAGTAGCGCATTGGGACAGCTGGACACTGAAGCTTTCTTT.

This chain uses TRBV9 with TRBJ2-7; 8 bases are shared with TRBD2. The CDR3 runs 16 residues. V dropped 1 base and J dropped 5; count of bases not matched to a gene: 11. The germline V gene encodes CDR1 SGDLS and CDR2 YYNGEE. CDR3 DNA: TGTGCCAGCAGCGTAAATACGGGGGGGCCAGGGGACGAGCAGTACTTC. Its protein product is CASSVNTGGPGDEQYF.

This chain connects TRBV5-1 to TRBJ2-3, with D uncertain. Trimming took 5 bases from V and 4 from J, leaving 8 bases between them. Looked up from germline, CDR1 is SGHRS and CDR2 is YFSETQ. This CDR3 is 12 amino acids long. CDR3 loop: CASRPNSDTQYF. The CDR3 DNA is TGCGCCAGCAGACCCAACTCAGATACGCAGTATTTT.

The gene calls are TRBV5-1 and TRBJ1-3; weak D call: TRBD1 (5 bases). The length of the CDR3 is 14 residues. V lost 4 bases, J lost 2 bases, and 10 bases lay in between. The germline V gene encodes CDR1 SGHRS and CDR2 YFSETQ. CDR3 protein: CASSADSAGNTIYF. In DNA, the CDR3 is TGCGCCAGCAGCGCAGACAGCGCTGGAAACACCATATATTTT.